Below, 27 T cell receptor beta chains from the same sample are listed, as sequenced in a study of blood T cell repertoires in COVID-19. Only in-frame clones appear in the TCRdb table, and some are missing; sequencing was by immunoSEQ multiplex PCR. The data show about 340,000 clones, 80% to 90% seen once. Sequencing used peripheral blood. The source is a man aged 25-45 years with active or convalescent COVID-19.

This rearrangement joins TRBV5-4 to TRBJ2-5; 16 bases map to TRBD2. Germline-derived CDR1 and CDR2 are SGHNT and YYREEE (reference sequence). The CDR3 has 19 amino acids. V was pared by 3 bases and J by 5 bases, with 13 bases of the junction left unmatched. The CDR3 sequence: CASSSPPGTSGGAGETQYF. In DNA, the CDR3 is TGTGCCAGCAGCTCCCCCCCCGGGACTAGCGGGGGGGCCGGGGAGACCCAGTACTTC. Based on the CDR3 plus reference TRBV5-4 and TRBJ2-5, the full variable domain is ETGVTQSPTHLIKTRGQQVTLRCSSQSGHNTVSWYQQALGQGPQFIFQYYREEENGRGNFPPRFSGLQFPNYSSELNVNALELDDSALYLCASSSPPGTSGGAGETQYFGPGTRLLVL.

With regard to this clone: Within the sample, other DNA sequences also encode this same CDR3. This chain joins TRBV27 and TRBJ2-5; TRBD1 matches 7 bases. Germline V lookup: CDR1 MNHEY, CDR2 SMNVEV (reference sequence). V lost 3 bases, J lost 4 bases, and 2 bases stayed unmatched. The CDR3 covers 13 residues. The CDR3 sequence is CASSFRGRETQYF. DNA for the CDR3: TGTGCCAGCAGTTTTAGGGGGCGAGAGACCCAGTACTTC.

The sample holds a few counts of this clone. The chain is built from TRBV11-2 and TRBJ2-5, with 7 nucleotides matching TRBD2. CDR1 is SGHAT, CDR2 FQNNGV, per germline. The CDR3 is 18 residues long. With 5 bases clipped from V and 0 bases from J, the junction kept 15 bases outside the gene matches. Here the CDR3 DNA reads TGTGCCAGCAGCCACCGACTAGCCACACACCAGTACCAAGAGACCCAGTACTTC. Translation: CASSHRLATHQYQETQYF.

The V and J genes are TRBV9 and TRBJ1-4, with 8 nucleotides matching TRBD1. J gave up 8 bases and V 4 bases, and 13 bases lay outside the gene matches. The CDR3 is made up of 16 amino acids. Germline CDR1 reads SGDLS; CDR2 reads YYNGEE. The CDR3 loop reads CASSLGQDYLGEKLFF. The CDR3 region has the DNA TGTGCCAGCAGCCTGGGACAGGATTACCTCGGGGAAAAACTGTTTTTT.

V is TRBV29-1 and J is TRBJ2-5; D unclear. Germline loops: CDR1 SQVTM, CDR2 ANQGSEA. The V end lost 5 bases, the J end lost 5 bases, and 24 bases lay between the germline ends. The CDR3 is 16 residues long. The CDR3 spells CSVIPLNSQGLETQYF. CDR3 DNA: TGCAGCGTTATTCCCCTAAACAGTCAAGGTTTGGAGACCCAGTACTTC.

The chain uses TRBV6-6 and TRBJ2-2; D is unresolved. This CDR3 has 11 amino acids. V was clipped by 7 bases and J by 6 bases, with 6 bases between them. The germline V gene has CDR1 MNHNY and CDR2 SVGAGI (reference sequence). The CDR3 region is CASTPAGELFF. The CDR3 DNA reads as TGTGCCAGCACCCCAGCCGGGGAGCTGTTTTTT.

The CDR3 here is CASSLEGLLYNEQFF. Here the CDR3 DNA reads TGTGCCAGCAGCTTAGAGGGACTACTATACAATGAGCAGTTCTTC. The chain carries TRBV7-9 and TRBJ2-1; TRBD2 matches 7 bases. This CDR3 has 15 residues. CDR1 and CDR2 from the germline V gene are SEHNR and FQNEAQ (reference sequence). The V segment lost 1 base and the J segment 4 bases; nucleotides outside the gene matches: 4. Supplemented by reference TRBV7-9 and TRBJ2-1, the full variable domain reads DTGVSQNPRHKITKRGQNVTFRCDPISEHNRLYWYRQTLGQGPEFLTYFQNEAQLEKSRLLSDRFSAERPKGSFSTLEIQRTEQGDSAMYLCASSLEGLLYNEQFFGPGTRLTVL.

V usage is TRBV5-1 and J usage is TRBJ2-7; TRBD1 matches at 11 bases. This CDR3 has 16 amino acids. Germline V lookup: CDR1 SGHRS, CDR2 YFSETQ. V lost 4 bases and J lost 0; bases outside the gene matches: 6. The CDR3 coding sequence is TGCGCCAGCAGCCTGGGACAGGGGGTTAGCTCCTACGAGCAGTACTTC. As protein: CASSLGQGVSSYEQYF.

The chain recombines TRBV6-5 with TRBJ1-6, with 7 nucleotides matching TRBD1. V dropped 10 bases and J dropped 5; count of bases not matched to a gene: 11. The CDR3 sequence is 15 residues long. Germline lookup yields CDR1 MNHEY and CDR2 SVGAGI. The CDR3 bases are TGTGCCACTCGAACCAGACAGGGAGATAATTCACCCCTCCACTTT. Its translation is CATRTRQGDNSPLHF.

This chain joins TRBV24-1 and TRBJ2-1; TRBD2 agrees at 14 bases. The CDR3 sequence is 18 residues long. Germline V gene lookup returns CDR1 KGHDR and CDR2 SFDVKD. The J segment lost 8 bases and the V segment lost 4 bases, leaving 12 bases of the junction unmatched. The CDR3, as DNA: TGTGCCACCAGTGAACCTCCCGGGACTAGCGGGAGTGGGGATGAGCAGTTCTTC. Encoded protein: CATSEPPGTSGSGDEQFF.

The gene calls are TRBV4-1 and TRBJ2-3; no clear D. V lost 4 bases and J 1 base, leaving 6 bases between the germline ends. This CDR3 region has 13 residues. The V gene's germline CDR1 is MGHRA and CDR2 YSYEKL. The chain's CDR3 is CASSLSGTDTQYF. CDR3 nucleotide sequence: TGCGCCAGCAGCCTATCGGGCACAGATACGCAGTATTTT.

The CDR3 protein is CASSEGSGGMSNSPLHF. The CDR3 DNA reads as TGTGCCAGCAGCGAGGGCTCCGGGGGGATGAGTAATTCACCCCTCCACTTT. The V gene is TRBV9, the J gene TRBJ1-6; weak D call: TRBD1 (5 bases). The germline CDR1 and CDR2 sequences are SGDLS and YYNGEE. The CDR3 has 17 amino acids. V lost 3 bases and J 6 bases, leaving 19 bases between the germline ends.

V gene TRBV30 combines with J gene TRBJ1-1; the D gene is possibly TRBD1 (5 bases). CDR3 size: 14 residues. Germline CDR1 and CDR2: GTSNPN and SVGIG (reference sequence). The germline V and J ends were trimmed by 3 bases and 6 bases, with 17 bases remaining between them. The CDR3 bases are TGTGCCTGGAGACGTCTAGGGGAGGCCGCTGAAGCTTTCTTT. This codes for CAWRRLGEAAEAFF.

This clone was seen a handful of times. This chain connects TRBV29-1 to TRBJ1-5; 9 bases fit TRBD1. This CDR3 contains 13 residues. Losses at the gene ends were 5 bases for V and 4 bases for J; bases not matched to a gene: 3. Germline CDR1 is SQVTM and CDR2 is ANQGSEA. CDR3 coding DNA: TGCAGCGTTACAGGGGGCCAAAATCAGCCCCAGCATTTT. Residues: CSVTGGQNQPQHF.

The rearrangement uses TRBV7-3 and TRBJ2-2, with 8 bases fitting TRBD2. The germline V gene has CDR1 SGHTA and CDR2 FQGTGA. This CDR3 comprises 15 residues. V lost 6 bases, J lost 0 bases, and 3 bases stayed unmatched. The CDR3 spells CASSLAGTNTGELFF. The CDR3 DNA reads as TGTGCCAGCAGTTTAGCGGGGACGAACACCGGGGAGCTGTTTTTT. Full variable domain (remainder filled in from reference TRBV7-3 and TRBJ2-2): GAGVSQTPSNKVTEKGKYVELRCDPISGHTALYWYRQSLGQGPEFLIYFQGTGAADDSGLPNDRFFAVRPEGSVSTLKIQRTERGDSAVYLCASSLAGTNTGELFFGEGSRLTVL.

The genes are TRBV7-2 and TRBJ1-4; no reliable D call. V lost 5 bases to trimming and J lost 0 bases, with 7 bases between them. Germline values: CDR1 SGHTA, CDR2 FQGNSA. The CDR3 has 14 amino acids. The CDR3 is CASSIQSTNEKLFF. DNA for the CDR3: TGTGCCAGCAGCATACAGTCAACTAATGAAAAACTGTTTTTT.

This chain uses TRBV7-3 with TRBJ2-7; TRBD2 matches 12 bases. Germline V gives CDR1 SGHTA, CDR2 FQGTGA. V lost 5 bases to trimming and J lost 6 bases; unmatched junction nucleotides: 8. The CDR3 consists of 15 residues. The CDR3 DNA follows: TGTGCCAGCAGCCTAGCGGGGGGGCCTAGGTTCGAGCAGTACTTC. This codes for CASSLAGGPRFEQYF.

This clone has just one count. The V and J genes are TRBV5-5 and TRBJ2-5; D gene uncertain. This CDR3 region has 12 residues. The V gene's germline CDR1 is SGHKS and CDR2 YYEKEE (reference sequence). With 6 bases removed from V and 5 bases from J, the gap between germline ends came to 11 bases. CDR3 in DNA: TGTGCCAGCAACCGACTCTGGGAGACCCAGTACTTC. This translates into CASNRLWETQYF. The full variable domain, with the rest looked up from reference TRBV5-5 and TRBJ2-5, is DAGVTQSPTHLIKTRGQQVTLRCSPISGHKSVSWYQQVLGQGPQFIFQYYEKEERGRGNFPDRFSARQFPNYSSELNVNALLLGDSALYLCASNRLWETQYFGPGTRLLVL.

The chain has TRBV2 and TRBJ1-2; D is perhaps TRBD1 (5 bases). The CDR3 has 13 amino acids. Trimming left V 10 bases short and J 4 bases short, with 16 bases between. Germline V gene lookup returns CDR1 SNHLY and CDR2 FYNNEI. The CDR3 here is CAIRGRDLYGYTF. In DNA, the CDR3 is TGTGCCATTCGAGGCAGGGATCTCTATGGCTACACCTTC.

The genes are TRBV2 and TRBJ1-4; D possibly corresponds to TRBD1 (5 bases). The germline V gene encodes CDR1 SNHLY and CDR2 FYNNEI. This CDR3 contains 14 residues. V was cut by 7 bases and J by 8 bases, with 17 bases left in between. The CDR3 reads CASNTGALGEKLFF. The CDR3 bases are TGTGCCAGCAACACAGGCGCCTTAGGGGAAAAACTGTTTTTT.

The rearrangement links TRBV6-5 to TRBJ1-2; the match to TRBD1 covers 7 bases. This CDR3 has 14 amino acids. J was trimmed by 7 bases and V by 6 bases; bases with no gene match: 11. The germline V gene has CDR1 MNHEY and CDR2 SVGAGI. CDR3 DNA sequence: TGTGCCAGCAGATTCGACAGGGATCTTTCTGGCTACACCTTC. Translating it yields CASRFDRDLSGYTF.

A single count supports this clone. The rearrangement uses TRBV19 and TRBJ1-6; 8 bases map to TRBD1. CDR1 LNHDA and CDR2 SQIVND come from the germline V gene (reference sequence). This CDR3 is built from 14 residues. Unmatched junction bases numbered 6, after V lost 7 bases and J lost 7 bases. The CDR3 reads CASNEDRVNSPLHF. The CDR3 region has the DNA TGTGCCAGTAACGAGGACAGGGTCAATTCACCCCTCCACTTT.

V usage is TRBV7-2 and J usage is TRBJ2-1; no clear D gene. The germline gives CDR1 SGHTA, CDR2 FQGNSA. The length of the CDR3 is 13 residues. Trimming left V 9 bases short and J 3 bases short, with 12 bases between. CDR3 sequence: CASQWARYNEQFF. In DNA, the CDR3 is TGTGCCAGTCAGTGGGCGCGCTACAATGAGCAGTTCTTC.

The rearrangement uses TRBV18 and TRBJ1-2, with 9 bases identical to TRBD1. The CDR3 spans 15 residues. Per the germline V gene, CDR1 is KGHSH and CDR2 is LQKENI. V shed 4 bases, J shed 6 bases, and the junction held 9 bases outside the gene matches. For the CDR3, the DNA is TGTGCCAGCTCACAGGGACAGGGTATCAGGAATGGCTACACCTTC. It is translated as CASSQGQGIRNGYTF.

V is TRBV11-1 and J is TRBJ2-5; 10 nucleotides line up with TRBD2. Trimming took 8 bases from V and 5 from J; bases not matched to a gene: 11. The germline V gene has CDR1 SGHAT and CDR2 FQDESV (reference sequence). This CDR3 is built from 15 residues. CDR3: CASGRSGRAGETQYF. The CDR3 nucleotides read TGTGCCAGCGGCCGGAGCGGGAGGGCTGGGGAGACCCAGTACTTC.

This clone was observed a single time. This chain's CDR3 is CASSQWEGRNEQYF. DNA for the CDR3: TGTGCCAGCAGCCAGTGGGAGGGCCGGAACGAGCAGTACTTC. This rearrangement joins TRBV3-1 (or the pseudogene TRBV3-2) to TRBJ2-7; 7 bases are a match to TRBD2. The J segment lost 5 bases and the V segment lost 3 bases, leaving 7 bases of the junction unmatched. The CDR3 is 14 residues long. Per germline, CDR1 LGHDT and CDR2 YNNKEL (reference sequence).

This clone was observed a single time. The chain employs TRBV2 and TRBJ2-7; D is possibly TRBD1 (5 bases). This CDR3 region has 14 residues. Trimming pared 6 bases from V and 4 bases from J, leaving 16 bases between. In germline, CDR1 is SNHLY, CDR2 FYNNEI. The CDR3 nucleotides read TGTGCCAGCAGACCAGGGATTCGCGCGTACGAGCAGTACTTC. Protein: CASRPGIRAYEQYF.